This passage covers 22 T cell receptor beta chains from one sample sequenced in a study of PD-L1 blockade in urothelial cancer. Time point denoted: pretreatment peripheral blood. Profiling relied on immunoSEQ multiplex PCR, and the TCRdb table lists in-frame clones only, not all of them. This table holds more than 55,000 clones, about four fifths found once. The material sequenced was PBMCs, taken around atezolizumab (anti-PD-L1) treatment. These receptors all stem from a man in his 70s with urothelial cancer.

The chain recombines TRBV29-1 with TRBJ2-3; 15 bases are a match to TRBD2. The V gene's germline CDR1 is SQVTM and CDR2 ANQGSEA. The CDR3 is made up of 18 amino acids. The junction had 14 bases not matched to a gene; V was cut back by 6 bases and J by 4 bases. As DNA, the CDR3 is TGCAGCGTCCCTCATGGACTAGCGGGGGGGCGCTCCGCAGATACGCAGTATTTT. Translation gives CSVPHGLAGGRSADTQYF.

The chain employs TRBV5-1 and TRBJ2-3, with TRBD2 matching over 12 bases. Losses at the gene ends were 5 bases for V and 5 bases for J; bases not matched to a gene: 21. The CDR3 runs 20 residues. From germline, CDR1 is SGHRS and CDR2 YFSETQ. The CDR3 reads CASSPSPLPLAGGQGDTQYF. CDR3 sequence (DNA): TGCGCCAGCAGTCCTAGTCCCCTGCCACTAGCGGGGGGCCAGGGAGATACGCAGTATTTT. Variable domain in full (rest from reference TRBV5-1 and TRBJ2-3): KAGVTQTPRYLIKTRGQQVTLSCSPISGHRSVSWYQQTPGQGLQFLFEYFSETQRNKGNFPGRFSGRQFSNSRSEMNVSTLELGDSALYLCASSPSPLPLAGGQGDTQYFGPGTRLTVL.

The CDR3 is CASSDHPGQGGGQPQHF. In DNA form, the CDR3 reads TGTGCCAGCAGTGATCACCCGGGACAGGGGGGCGGGCAGCCCCAGCATTTT. This chain joins TRBV6-1 and TRBJ1-5; TRBD1 aligns across 11 bases. V was pared by 3 bases and J by 7 bases, with 11 bases of the junction left unmatched. The germline V gene has CDR1 MNHNS and CDR2 SASEGT. CDR3 size: 17 residues.

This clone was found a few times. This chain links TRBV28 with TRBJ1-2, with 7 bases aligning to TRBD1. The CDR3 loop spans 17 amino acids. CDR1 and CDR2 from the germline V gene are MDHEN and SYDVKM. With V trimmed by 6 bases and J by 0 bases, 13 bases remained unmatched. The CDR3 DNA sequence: TGTGCCAGCAGGAGACAGGGTTCGGGGGTTTCTAACTATGGCTACACCTTC. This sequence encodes CASRRQGSGVSNYGYTF.

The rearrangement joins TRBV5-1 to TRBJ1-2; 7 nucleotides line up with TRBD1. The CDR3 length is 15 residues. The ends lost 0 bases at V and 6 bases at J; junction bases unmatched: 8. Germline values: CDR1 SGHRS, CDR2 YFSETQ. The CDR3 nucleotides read TGCGCCAGCAGCTTGGCGACAGGGAGAGAGAATGGCTACACCTTC. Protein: CASSLATGRENGYTF. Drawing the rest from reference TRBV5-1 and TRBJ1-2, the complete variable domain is KAGVTQTPRYLIKTRGQQVTLSCSPISGHRSVSWYQQTPGQGLQFLFEYFSETQRNKGNFPGRFSGRQFSNSRSEMNVSTLELGDSALYLCASSLATGRENGYTFGSGTRLTVV.

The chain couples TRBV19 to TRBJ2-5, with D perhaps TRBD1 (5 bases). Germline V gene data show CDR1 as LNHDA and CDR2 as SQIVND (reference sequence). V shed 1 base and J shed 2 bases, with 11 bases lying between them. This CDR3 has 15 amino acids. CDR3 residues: CASSIGTGTQETQYF. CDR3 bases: TGTGCCAGTAGTATAGGCACAGGAACACAAGAGACCCAGTACTTC.

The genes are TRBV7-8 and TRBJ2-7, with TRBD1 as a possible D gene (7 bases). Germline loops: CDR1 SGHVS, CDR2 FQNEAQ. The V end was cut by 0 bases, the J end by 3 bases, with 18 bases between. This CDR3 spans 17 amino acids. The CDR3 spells CASSLALIRGAHYEQYF. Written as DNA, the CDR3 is TGTGCCAGCAGCTTAGCGCTAATCAGGGGGGCCCACTACGAGCAGTACTTC.

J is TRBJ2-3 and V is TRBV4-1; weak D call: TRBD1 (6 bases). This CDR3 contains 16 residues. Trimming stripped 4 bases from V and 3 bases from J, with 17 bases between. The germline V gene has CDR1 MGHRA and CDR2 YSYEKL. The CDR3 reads CASSPFGRGRTDTQYF. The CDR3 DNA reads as TGCGCCAGCAGCCCCTTTGGCAGGGGTAGGACAGATACGCAGTATTTT.

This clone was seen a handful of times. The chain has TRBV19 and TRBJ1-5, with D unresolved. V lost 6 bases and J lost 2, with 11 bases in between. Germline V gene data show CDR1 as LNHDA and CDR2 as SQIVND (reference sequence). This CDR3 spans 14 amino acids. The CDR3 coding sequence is TGTGCCAGTAGGTACCAGTCTGGCAATCAGCCCCAGCATTTT. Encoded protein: CASRYQSGNQPQHF.

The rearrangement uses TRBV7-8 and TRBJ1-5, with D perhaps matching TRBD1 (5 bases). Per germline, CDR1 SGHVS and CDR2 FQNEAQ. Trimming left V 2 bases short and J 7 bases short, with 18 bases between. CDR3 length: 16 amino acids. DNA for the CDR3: TGTGCCAGCAGCTTATTAAGTCCGGGGGGAGGGCAGCCCCAGCATTTT. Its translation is CASSLLSPGGGQPQHF. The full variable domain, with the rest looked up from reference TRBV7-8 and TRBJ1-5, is GAGVSQSPRYKVAKRGQDVALRCDPISGHVSLFWYQQALGQGPEFLTYFQNEAQLDKSGLPSDRFFAERPEGSVSTLKIQRTQQEDSAVYLCASSLLSPGGGQPQHFGDGTRLSIL.

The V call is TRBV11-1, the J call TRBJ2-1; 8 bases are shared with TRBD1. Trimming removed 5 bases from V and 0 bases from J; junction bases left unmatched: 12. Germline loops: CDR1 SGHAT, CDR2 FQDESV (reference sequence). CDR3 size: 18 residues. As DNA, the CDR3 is TGTGCCAGCAGCCCTAGGAGGGGACAGGCTGGCTCCTACAATGAGCAGTTCTTC. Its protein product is CASSPRRGQAGSYNEQFF.

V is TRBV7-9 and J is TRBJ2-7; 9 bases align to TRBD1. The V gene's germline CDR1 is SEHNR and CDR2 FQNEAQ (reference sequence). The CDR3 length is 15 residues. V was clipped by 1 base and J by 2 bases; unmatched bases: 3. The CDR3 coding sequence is TGTGCCAGCAGCTTAGGACAGGGGGGTCCCTACGAGCAGTACTTC. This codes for CASSLGQGGPYEQYF.

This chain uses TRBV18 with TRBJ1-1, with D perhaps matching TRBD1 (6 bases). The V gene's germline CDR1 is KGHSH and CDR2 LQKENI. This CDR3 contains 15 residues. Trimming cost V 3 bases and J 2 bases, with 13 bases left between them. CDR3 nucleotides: TGTGCCAGCTCACCGCGACAGGATTCAAACACTGAAGCTTTCTTT. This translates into CASSPRQDSNTEAFF. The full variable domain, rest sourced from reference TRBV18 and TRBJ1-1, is NAGVMQNPRHLVRRRGQEARLRCSPMKGHSHVYWYRQLPEEGLKFMVYLQKENIIDESGMPKERFSAEFPKEGPSILRIQQVVRGDSAAYFCASSPRQDSNTEAFFGQGTRLTVV.

CDR3 DNA: TGTGCCAGCAGAAAAAGGGGCCAGGGTGGTGAGGACACTGAAGCTTTCTTT. This encodes CASRKRGQGGEDTEAFF. The chain joins TRBV11-3 to TRBJ1-1; tentatively, D is TRBD1 (5 bases). CDR1 is SGHNT and CDR2 is YENEEA in the germline V gene. The CDR3 contains 17 residues. The V and J ends lost 6 bases and 3 bases respectively, with 23 bases between them.

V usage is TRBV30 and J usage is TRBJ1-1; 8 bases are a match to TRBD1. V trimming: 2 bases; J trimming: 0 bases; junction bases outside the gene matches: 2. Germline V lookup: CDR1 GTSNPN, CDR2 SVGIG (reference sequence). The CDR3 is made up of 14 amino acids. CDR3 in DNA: TGTGCCTGGAGTCCGGGACAGGTGAACACTGAAGCTTTCTTT. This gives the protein CAWSPGQVNTEAFF.

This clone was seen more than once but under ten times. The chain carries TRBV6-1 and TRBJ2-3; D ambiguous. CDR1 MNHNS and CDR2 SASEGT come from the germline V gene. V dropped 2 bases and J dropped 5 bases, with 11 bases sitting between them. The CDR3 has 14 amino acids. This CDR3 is CASSEFGRGDTQYF. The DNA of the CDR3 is TGTGCCAGCAGTGAATTTGGTCGCGGAGATACGCAGTATTTT.

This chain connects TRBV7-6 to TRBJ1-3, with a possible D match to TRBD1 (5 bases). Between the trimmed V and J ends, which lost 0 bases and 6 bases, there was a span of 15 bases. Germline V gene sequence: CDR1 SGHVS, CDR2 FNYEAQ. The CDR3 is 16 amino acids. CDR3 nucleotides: TGTGCCAGCAGCTTAGCCAACATCGGGGGATCAAACACCATATATTTT. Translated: CASSLANIGGSNTIYF.

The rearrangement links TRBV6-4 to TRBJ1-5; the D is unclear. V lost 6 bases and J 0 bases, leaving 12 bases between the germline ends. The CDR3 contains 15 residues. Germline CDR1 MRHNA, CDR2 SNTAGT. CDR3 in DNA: TGTGCCAGCAGGCCCTCGGGGAGTAGCAATCAGCCCCAGCATTTT. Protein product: CASRPSGSSNQPQHF.

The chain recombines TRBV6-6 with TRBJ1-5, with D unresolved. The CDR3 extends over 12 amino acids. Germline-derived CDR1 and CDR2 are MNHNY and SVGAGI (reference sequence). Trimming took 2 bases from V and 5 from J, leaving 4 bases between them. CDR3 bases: TGTGCCAGCAGTTACCCCGATCAGCCCCAGCATTTT. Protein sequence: CASSYPDQPQHF.

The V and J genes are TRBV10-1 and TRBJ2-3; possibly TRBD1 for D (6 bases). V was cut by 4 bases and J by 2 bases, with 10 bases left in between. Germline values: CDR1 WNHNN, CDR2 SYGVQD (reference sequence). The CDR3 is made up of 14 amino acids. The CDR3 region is CASSADRITDTQYF. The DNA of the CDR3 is TGCGCCAGCAGTGCCGACAGGATCACAGATACGCAGTATTTT.

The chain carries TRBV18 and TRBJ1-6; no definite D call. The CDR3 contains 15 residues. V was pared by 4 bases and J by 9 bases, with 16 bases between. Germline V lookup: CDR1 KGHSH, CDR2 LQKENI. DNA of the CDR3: TGTGCCAGCTCACTTTCGGGTGACCAGATTTCACCCCTCCACTTT. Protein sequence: CASSLSGDQISPLHF.

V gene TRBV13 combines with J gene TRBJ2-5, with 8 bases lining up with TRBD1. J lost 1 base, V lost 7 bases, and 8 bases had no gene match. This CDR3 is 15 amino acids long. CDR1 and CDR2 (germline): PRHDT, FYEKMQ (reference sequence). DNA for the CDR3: TGTGCCAGCACCCCCGGCAGGGGGCCCCAAGAGACCCAGTACTTC. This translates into CASTPGRGPQETQYF.